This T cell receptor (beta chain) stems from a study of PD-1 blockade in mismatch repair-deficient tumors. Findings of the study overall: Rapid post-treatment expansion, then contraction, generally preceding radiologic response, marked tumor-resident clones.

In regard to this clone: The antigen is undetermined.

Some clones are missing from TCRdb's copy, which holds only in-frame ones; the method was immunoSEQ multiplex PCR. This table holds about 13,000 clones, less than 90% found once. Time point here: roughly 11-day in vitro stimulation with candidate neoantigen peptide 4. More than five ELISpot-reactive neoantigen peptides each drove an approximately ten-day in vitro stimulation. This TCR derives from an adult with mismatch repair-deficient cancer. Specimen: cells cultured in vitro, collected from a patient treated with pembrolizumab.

The CDR3 nucleotides are TGTGCCAGCCGCCGGGACAATAGCAATCAGCCCCAGCATTTT. Translated, it gives CASRRDNSNQPQHF. The J gene is TRBJ1-5, the V gene TRBV2; TRBD1 is a possible D gene (6 bases). Trimming stripped 8 bases from V and 0 bases from J, with 11 bases between. The CDR3 totals 14 residues. CDR1 SNHLY and CDR2 FYNNEI come from the germline V gene.